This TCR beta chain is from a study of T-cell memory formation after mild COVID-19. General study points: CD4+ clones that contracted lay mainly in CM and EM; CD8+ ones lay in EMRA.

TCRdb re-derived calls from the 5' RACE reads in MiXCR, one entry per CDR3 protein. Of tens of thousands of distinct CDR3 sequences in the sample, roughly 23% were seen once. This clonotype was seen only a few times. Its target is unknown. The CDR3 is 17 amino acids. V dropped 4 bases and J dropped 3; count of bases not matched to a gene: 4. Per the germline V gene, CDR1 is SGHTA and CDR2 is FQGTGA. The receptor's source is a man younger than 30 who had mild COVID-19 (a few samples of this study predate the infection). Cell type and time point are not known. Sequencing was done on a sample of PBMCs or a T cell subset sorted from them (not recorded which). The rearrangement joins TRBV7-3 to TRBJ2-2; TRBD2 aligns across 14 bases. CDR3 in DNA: TGTGCCAGCAGCTCGGGACTAGCGGGGGCCTACACCGGGGAGCTGTTTTTT. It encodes CASSSGLAGAYTGELFF.